This entry describes one T cell receptor (beta chain). This entry belongs to a study of T cell clusters in autoimmune cytopenias. Turning to the study itself: TRB sequencing had a median 51,575 reads and about 2,400 distinct clonotypes per sample.

TRB rearrangements were amplified by touch-down multiplex PCR with mixed TRB-A/B primers. TCRdb reprocessed the multiplex PCR reads; each CDR3 protein has one entry and no DNA is given. This sample's table has 750 to 1,000 distinct CDR3 sequences. Each sample's input was about 250 ng genomic DNA, 30,000 to 45,000 genome equivalents. In germline, CDR1 is DFQATT, CDR2 SNEGSKA (reference sequence). The CDR3 is 15 residues long. Source material: peripheral blood. The rearrangement joins TRBV20-1 to TRBJ2-1; the TCRdb D gene call, TRBD1, has no DNA to confirm it. The source of this sequence is a human donor with an autoimmune cytopenia, with autoimmune hepatitis or in good health (not recorded which). CDR3 region: CSAPPRDAGSVEQFF.